This T cell receptor (beta chain) was profiled in a study of T cell changes during pregnancy in multiple sclerosis. Method: immunoSEQ multiplex PCR; TCRdb's copy keeps in-frame clones and lacks some. The data show around 50,000 clones, with about nine tenths seen just once and about 0.64% held by the top ten. The V segment lost 3 bases and the J segment 4 bases; nucleotides outside the gene matches: 13. Per the germline V gene, CDR1 is LNHDA and CDR2 is SQIVND (reference sequence). The CDR3 has 19 residues. The material was CD4+ T cells from peripheral blood mononuclear cells, obtained after pregnancy. This sequence originates from a female donor with multiple sclerosis, enrolled in a pregnancy study. The V and J genes are TRBV19 and TRBJ2-4, with TRBD2 identical over 12 bases. The CDR3 reads CASSILTSGGPRGKNIQYF. CDR3 in DNA: TGTGCCAGTAGTATTTTGACTAGCGGGGGCCCAAGGGGGAAAAACATTCAGTACTTC.